These 20 T cell receptor beta chains came from one sample sequenced in a study of blood T cell repertoires in COVID-19. TCRdb keeps only in-frame clones here, not all; method: immunoSEQ multiplex PCR. The sample lists about 50,000 clones; around 86% were seen once. Sequencing was performed on peripheral blood. The origin of the receptors is a man between 65 and 79 years old with active COVID-19.

CDR3 in amino acids: CASSLRDLTGTEAFF. The CDR3 DNA sequence: TGTGCCAGCAGCTTACGCGACCTCACGGGCACTGAAGCTTTCTTT. The V and J genes are TRBV5-4 and TRBJ1-1; no firm D call. CDR1 and CDR2 (germline): SGHNT, YYREEE (reference sequence). This CDR3 comprises 15 residues. V shed 2 bases and J shed 4 bases, with 15 bases lying between them.

The chain joins TRBV2 to TRBJ2-1; no clear D gene. The V gene's germline CDR1 is SNHLY and CDR2 FYNNEI. Trimming stripped 3 bases from V and 5 bases from J, with 5 bases between. This CDR3 spans 12 amino acids. The CDR3 coding sequence is TGTGCCAGCAGTGACTATAACAATGAGCAGTTCTTC. Protein: CASSDYNNEQFF.

The chain has TRBV4-2 and TRBJ2-6; TRBD2 matches at 8 bases. The trim removed 1 base at V and 2 bases at J, leaving 4 bases unmatched. The CDR3 sequence is 17 residues long. Per the germline V gene, CDR1 is LGHNA and CDR2 is YNFKEQ. The CDR3 DNA follows: TGTGCCAGCAGCCAAGGGCGGGGGGTGACTGGGGCCAACGTCCTGACTTTC. This encodes CASSQGRGVTGANVLTF.

This rearrangement joins TRBV5-1 to TRBJ1-1; D unresolved. Germline CDR1 reads SGHRS; CDR2 reads YFSETQ. V shed 0 bases and J shed 1 base, with 7 bases lying between them. The CDR3 loop spans 14 amino acids. The CDR3 bases are TGCGCCAGCAGCTTGGCCGCGGGGAACACTGAAGCTTTCTTT. The encoded protein is CASSLAAGNTEAFF.

The chain links TRBV1 to TRBJ2-4; the table's D call TRBD2 went unverified against the DNA. TRBV1 is a documented pseudogene. The CDR3 is 15 residues long. The CDR3: CTTLAGGRGKNIQYF. CDR3 bases: TGCACCACCCTAGCGGGGGGCCGAGGCAAAAACATTCAGTACTTC.

The rearrangement uses TRBV7-2 and TRBJ2-7; D is unclear. CDR1 SGHTA and CDR2 FQGNSA come from the germline V gene. Trimming removed 2 bases at V and 0 bases at J, with 11 bases between. The CDR3 length is 15 residues. In nucleotides, the CDR3 is TGTGCCAGCAGCTTACTGAGCGATCACTCCTACGAGCAGTACTTC. Translated, it gives CASSLLSDHSYEQYF.

The genes are TRBV5-1 and TRBJ2-2, with unresolved D. Germline assignment: CDR1 SGHRS and CDR2 YFSETQ. The CDR3 is 15 amino acids. V shed 0 bases and J shed 3 bases, with 9 bases lying between them. CDR3 DNA: TGCGCCAGCAGCTTGGTGCACAGAGACACCGGGGAGCTGTTTTTT. It specifies CASSLVHRDTGELFF.

The J gene is TRBJ2-5, the V gene TRBV18; possible D gene TRBD2, 5 bases. CDR1 and CDR2 (germline): KGHSH, LQKENI. The V end lost 1 base, the J end lost 1 base, and 10 bases lay between the germline ends. The CDR3 is made up of 15 amino acids. Written as DNA, the CDR3 is TGTGCCAGCTCACCACTGGGCGGGTTCCAAGAGACCCAGTACTTC. This sequence encodes CASSPLGGFQETQYF.

DNA of the CDR3: TGCGCCAGCAGCATCAGTGGGCAGGGGGCAAAAGAGACCCAGTACTTC. It yields the protein CASSISGQGAKETQYF. The J gene is TRBJ2-5, the V gene TRBV5-1; TRBD1 aligns across 8 bases. The CDR3 contains 16 residues. Germline V gives CDR1 SGHRS, CDR2 YFSETQ. Trimming removed 4 bases from V and 3 bases from J; junction bases left unmatched: 11.

The V gene is TRBV5-1, the J gene TRBJ2-2, with 7 bases fitting TRBD2. This CDR3 is built from 14 residues. Germline-derived CDR1 and CDR2 are SGHRS and YFSETQ. The junction had 6 bases not matched to a gene; V was cut back by 4 bases and J by 6 bases. CDR3 region: CASSRRGGPGELFF. As DNA, the CDR3 is TGCGCCAGCAGCCGCCGCGGGGGTCCCGGGGAGCTGTTTTTT.

This chain joins TRBV2 and TRBJ1-1; 7 bases line up with TRBD1. The ends lost 6 bases at V and 6 bases at J; junction bases unmatched: 10. Germline CDR1 SNHLY, CDR2 FYNNEI. The CDR3 is 14 residues long. The chain's CDR3 is CASRPRQGFSEAFF. The DNA of the CDR3 is TGTGCCAGCAGACCTCGACAGGGCTTCTCTGAAGCTTTCTTT.

The chain employs TRBV5-1 and TRBJ1-3; D gene unclear. V lost 1 base, J lost 7 bases, and 6 bases lay in between. The CDR3 extends over 12 amino acids. CDR1 is SGHRS and CDR2 is YFSETQ in the germline V gene. The CDR3 DNA is TGCGCCAGCAGCTTGACCGGTAACACCATATATTTT. It translates to CASSLTGNTIYF.

The chain combines TRBV5-1 with TRBJ1-2; tentative D call: TRBD1 (6 bases). This CDR3 has 17 amino acids. Germline CDR1 and CDR2: SGHRS and YFSETQ. V dropped 5 bases and J dropped 1 base, with 21 bases sitting between them. The CDR3 reads CASRYRTAGEGNYGYTF. DNA for the CDR3: TGCGCCAGCAGATATAGGACAGCTGGGGAGGGTAACTATGGCTACACCTTC.

The V and J genes are TRBV5-5 and TRBJ1-1; possible D gene TRBD1, 6 bases. Germline CDR1 SGHKS, CDR2 YYEKEE (reference sequence). Deletions cut 4 bases from V and 1 base from J, with 11 bases between. There are 14 residues in the CDR3. CDR3 protein: CASSRTAQNTEAFF. CDR3 DNA sequence: TGTGCCAGCAGCCGGACAGCCCAGAACACTGAAGCTTTCTTT.

This chain joins TRBV7-2 and TRBJ2-7, with 12 bases matching TRBD2. CDR1 and CDR2 from the germline V gene are SGHTA and FQGNSA. The ends lost 2 bases at V and 7 bases at J; junction bases unmatched: 6. The CDR3 covers 15 residues. The CDR3 DNA is TGTGCCAGCAGCTTATTACTAGCGGGGGGTGGGGAGCAGTACTTC. This gives the protein CASSLLLAGGGEQYF.

This chain connects TRBV6-5 to TRBJ1-4; D is undetermined. V shed 8 bases and J shed 6 bases, with 10 bases lying between them. The CDR3 is made up of 12 amino acids. The V gene's germline CDR1 is MNHEY and CDR2 SVGAGI. The CDR3 protein is CASQSRDEKLFF. The CDR3 nucleotides are TGTGCCAGCCAGAGTCGGGATGAAAAACTGTTTTTT.

CDR3 protein: CASSLSQGSGANVLTF. The CDR3, as DNA: TGTGCCAGCAGCTTATCCCAGGGCTCTGGGGCCAACGTCCTGACTTTC. The V gene is TRBV11-1, the J gene TRBJ2-6, with D perhaps TRBD1 (5 bases). The CDR3 covers 16 residues. Trimming took 2 bases from V and 0 from J, leaving 8 bases between them. Germline loops: CDR1 SGHAT, CDR2 FQDESV (reference sequence).

CDR3 sequence (DNA): TGTGCCACCGGGCCTTGGACATCGAACACCGGGGAGCTGTTTTTT. It translates to CATGPWTSNTGELFF. J is TRBJ2-2 and V is TRBV24-1; weak D call: TRBD1 (5 bases). V was clipped by 9 bases and J by 0 bases, with 13 bases between them. Per the germline V gene, CDR1 is KGHDR and CDR2 is SFDVKD. CDR3 length: 15 amino acids.

The rearrangement uses TRBV19 and TRBJ1-4; D unresolved. CDR3 length: 15 amino acids. The germline gives CDR1 LNHDA, CDR2 SQIVND (reference sequence). With 1 base removed from V and 5 bases from J, the gap between germline ends came to 11 bases. The CDR3 region has the DNA TGTGCCAGTAGTATAGCCGAGTTCTCAAATGAAAAACTGTTTTTT. This encodes CASSIAEFSNEKLFF.

This rearrangement joins TRBV9 to TRBJ2-1; 7 positions match TRBD2. Germline V gene data show CDR1 as SGDLS and CDR2 as YYNGEE. This CDR3 comprises 15 residues. V shed 0 bases, J shed 5 bases, and the junction held 5 bases outside the gene matches. CDR3 in DNA: TGTGCCAGCAGCGTAGGGGGACTACCCAACAATGAGCAGTTCTTC. Protein: CASSVGGLPNNEQFF.